This T cell receptor (beta chain) was captured by sequencing in a study of blood T cell repertoires in COVID-19. Study summary: The United States, Italy and Spain provided the acute and convalescent COVID-19 samples. Sources were T cells, B-cell-depleted T cells, or PBMCs; the material itself was cDNA or gDNA.

In the original processing: Reference gene primer amplification yielded estimated nucleated cell counts. Assay used: immunoSEQ multiplex PCR; TCRdb lists only in-frame clones, some missing. Clone size and V and J calls were adopted from that table, with D and trimming inferred from the DNA. The table lists 24,000 or so clones, around 90% of them singletons, with 13% in the top ten. The count of this clone is one. V lost 5 bases and J lost 1; bases outside the gene matches: 3. The CDR3 spans 15 residues. Germline CDR1 reads SGHAT; CDR2 reads FQNNGV. This receptor was identified in a human donor in a cohort sampled during active COVID-19. The donor label of this sample is uncertain. Sequencing used peripheral blood. The chain carries TRBV11-2 and TRBJ1-5; 9 bases align to TRBD1. The CDR3 protein is CASSPDRGSNQPQHF. As DNA, the CDR3 is TGTGCCAGCAGCCCGGACAGGGGAAGCAATCAGCCCCAGCATTTT.